The 13 T cell receptor beta chains below come from one sample, sequenced in a study of blood T cell repertoires in COVID-19. The protocol was immunoSEQ multiplex PCR, while the TCRdb copy is restricted to in-frame clones and leaves out a portion. The sample consists of some 130,000 clones, 60% to 75% of them appearing once. The sequencing input was peripheral blood. The receptor set was obtained from an older woman with acute or convalescent COVID-19.

This chain joins TRBV14 and TRBJ1-2; D is ambiguous. The CDR3 has 12 residues. In germline, CDR1 is SGHDN, CDR2 FVKESK. The V end lost 7 bases, the J end lost 9 bases, and 15 bases lay between the germline ends. CDR3: CASNRGAGSYTF. The DNA of the CDR3 is TGTGCCAGCAACCGAGGTGCTGGTAGCTACACCTTC. The full variable domain, rest sourced from reference TRBV14 and TRBJ1-2, is EAGVTQFPSHSVIEKGQTVTLRCDPISGHDNLYWYRRVMGKEIKFLLHFVKESKQDESGMPNNRFLAERTGGTYSTLKVQPAELEDSGVYFCASNRGAGSYTFGSGTRLTVV.

This chain connects TRBV15 to TRBJ2-7; TRBD1 matches 9 bases. V lost 3 bases, J lost 5 bases, and 8 bases stayed unmatched. Per germline, CDR1 LNHNV and CDR2 YYDKDF (reference sequence). The CDR3 loop spans 15 amino acids. As DNA, the CDR3 is TGTGCCACCAGCAGGAGCCGGGACAGGGCTCACGAGCAGTACTTC. Translated, it gives CATSRSRDRAHEQYF.

This sequence joins TRBV6-5 and TRBJ2-7; the match to TRBD1 covers 8 bases. J was trimmed by 7 bases and V by 6 bases; bases with no gene match: 5. Germline CDR1 is MNHEY and CDR2 is SVGAGI. This CDR3 comprises 12 residues. The CDR3 spells CASRDTGGEQYF. DNA for the CDR3: TGTGCCAGCAGGGACACAGGGGGTGAGCAGTACTTC.

This chain links TRBV24-1 with TRBJ1-2; the D gene is possibly TRBD1 (6 bases). V was cut by 3 bases and J by 0 bases, with 10 bases left in between. Looked up from germline, CDR1 is KGHDR and CDR2 is SFDVKD. The CDR3 is 15 amino acids. The DNA for the CDR3 is TGTGCCACCAGTGATCCGACAGGAGCTAACTATGGCTACACCTTC. This codes for CATSDPTGANYGYTF.

The chain has TRBV29-1 and TRBJ2-7, with 7 bases lining up with TRBD1. Trimming at V came to 6 bases and at J to 0 bases, leaving 5 bases not matched to a gene. The CDR3 spans 13 residues. The germline V gene has CDR1 SQVTM and CDR2 ANQGSEA. This CDR3 reads CSVGQVSSYEQYF. The CDR3 nucleotides are TGCAGCGTAGGACAGGTTAGCTCCTACGAGCAGTACTTC.

In its sample, this clone was seen a few times. This CDR3 reads CAISPQGGYTEAFF. Here the CDR3 DNA reads TGTGCCATCAGCCCCCAGGGGGGATACACTGAAGCTTTCTTT. This chain uses TRBV10-3 with TRBJ1-1, with 7 bases that match TRBD1. The CDR3 sequence is 14 residues long. V lost 6 bases to trimming and J lost 3 bases; unmatched junction nucleotides: 7. Per germline, CDR1 ENHRY and CDR2 SYGVKD.

The rearrangement links TRBV4-3 to TRBJ1-2; possibly TRBD1 for D (6 bases). The CDR3 loop spans 14 amino acids. V shed 4 bases and J shed 5 bases, with 14 bases lying between them. In germline, CDR1 is LGHNA, CDR2 YSLEER. CDR3 in amino acids: CASSRLGGEYGYTF. CDR3 in DNA: TGCGCCAGCAGCCGGTTAGGGGGGGAGTATGGCTACACCTTC.

The CDR3, as DNA: TGCGCCAGCAGCTCGGGACACTCGAACACTGAAGCTTTCTTT. Amino acids: CASSSGHSNTEAFF. The V gene is TRBV5-1, the J gene TRBJ1-1; TRBD1 is a possible D gene (6 bases). The V end lost 3 bases, the J end lost 1 base, and 10 bases lay between the germline ends. CDR1 and CDR2 from the germline V gene are SGHRS and YFSETQ. The CDR3 spans 14 residues. The full variable domain, its missing parts supplied by reference TRBV5-1 and TRBJ1-1, is KAGVTQTPRYLIKTRGQQVTLSCSPISGHRSVSWYQQTPGQGLQFLFEYFSETQRNKGNFPGRFSGRQFSNSRSEMNVSTLELGDSALYLCASSSGHSNTEAFFGQGTRLTVV.

This chain connects TRBV5-1 to TRBJ2-1; possibly TRBD1 for D (6 bases). The CDR3 is made up of 15 amino acids. With 0 bases removed from V and 2 bases from J, the gap between germline ends came to 9 bases. Germline CDR1 reads SGHRS; CDR2 reads YFSETQ. CDR3 amino acids: CASSLDDRTYNEQFF. DNA of the CDR3: TGCGCCAGCAGCTTGGATGACAGGACCTACAATGAGCAGTTCTTC.

This chain's CDR3 is CAITSGTGETQYF. The CDR3 nucleotides are TGTGCCATCACTTCCGGGACAGGGGAGACCCAGTACTTC. J is TRBJ2-5 and V is TRBV10-3, with TRBD1 identical over 9 bases. This CDR3 has 13 residues. Germline V gives CDR1 ENHRY, CDR2 SYGVKD. The ends lost 7 bases at V and 5 bases at J; junction bases unmatched: 5.

The chain has TRBV11-2 and TRBJ2-7; D perhaps matches TRBD2 (6 bases). The germline gives CDR1 SGHAT, CDR2 FQNNGV. V dropped 5 bases and J dropped 2 bases, with 13 bases sitting between them. The CDR3 covers 14 residues. CDR3 bases: TGTGCCAGCAGCCGAAGCGGGCCCGCCTACGAGCAGTACTTC. This encodes CASSRSGPAYEQYF.

The sample holds a few counts of this clone. CDR3 DNA: TGTGCCAGCAGTTTAGCGGTCTCTGGGGCCAACGTCCTGACTTTC. Translated: CASSLAVSGANVLTF. V gene TRBV28 combines with J gene TRBJ2-6; D is unclear. Trimming stripped 2 bases from V and 0 bases from J, with 5 bases between. This CDR3 is 15 amino acids long. Germline V gives CDR1 MDHEN, CDR2 SYDVKM.

This chain joins TRBV5-1 and TRBJ2-2; TRBD1 might be the D (6 bases). From germline, CDR1 is SGHRS and CDR2 YFSETQ. V was clipped by 0 bases and J by 5 bases, with 11 bases between them. The CDR3 runs to 15 residues. CDR3 region: CASSLGDTQTGELFF. CDR3 in DNA: TGCGCCAGCAGCTTGGGGGACACACAGACCGGGGAGCTGTTTTTT.